This T cell receptor (beta chain) was profiled in a study of OX40 agonist ivuxolimab in advanced cancers. Notes on the research overall: Ivuxolimab, which targeted the costimulatory receptor OX40 (CD134), was an agonistic, fully human IgG2 monoclonal antibody. Intravenous ivuxolimab was administered to patients every 2 weeks at six dose levels: 0.01, 0.1, 0.3, 1.5, 3 and 10 mg/kg. Patients were allowed to have had prior anti-PD-1, anti-PD-L1 or anti-CTLA-4 therapy, and roughly 40% of the dose-escalation patients had been treated with checkpoint inhibitors. In the dose-escalation cohort, approximately 83% of patients were male, and the mean age was approximately 60 years with a range of about 20 to 80. Peripheral TCRbeta sequencing was intended to test whether TCR sequence diversity was altered and clonal T-cell expansion was caused by ivuxolimab. Partial responses were achieved by three dose-escalation patients, of whom one had hepatocellular carcinoma and two had cutaneous melanoma. Among the approximately 50 dose-escalation patients, around 20 had hepatocellular carcinoma, roughly 15 melanoma, 9 renal cell carcinoma and 9 head and neck cancer. The paper covers the monotherapy dose-escalation part of the phase I ivuxolimab trial, which included N of about 50 patients.

Paper-wide results and their limitations: In the 0.1-3.0 mg/kg groups, partial responders were among the patients with the lowest normalized peripheral clonal expansion, particularly in CD8+ T cells. Low levels of normalized T-cell clonal expansion were also seen in some nonresponding patients. After ivuxolimab, expanded clones were on average more numerous among CD8+ T cells than among CD4+ T cells. Antigen specificity was not determined for the clonally expanded peripheral T cells. Clonal expansion of both CD4+ and CD8+ blood T cells was observed from baseline to week 6 at doses 0.1 to 3.0 mg/kg.

Concerning this clone itself: No cognate antigen has been identified for it. No base-level quality is on record; no much larger clone is a single base apart.

The trial excluded patients who had a history of autoimmune disease or were on systemic immunosuppression. In every dose cohort, peripheral blood was drawn for TCR sequencing at baseline, cycle 4 day 1, and cycle 7 day 1. The samples were taken from a phase I, first-in-human, multicenter, open-label dose-escalation trial of ivuxolimab. The trial enrolled adults with locally advanced or metastatic head and neck squamous cell, hepatocellular, melanoma or renal cell carcinoma. CD4+ and CD8+ T cells were sorted separately from peripheral blood before TCR sequencing. Genomic DNA was extracted from sorted cells for sequencing of the TCRbeta CDR3 region. The immunoSEQ Assay was used for sequencing of TCRbeta CDR3 regions. TCRdb limited this immuneACCESS table to in-frame rearrangements with V and J called. A share of clones is missing; checked studies link under half to unresolved V genes, and the rest is unexplained. This sample is represented by 63,000 or so clones; roughly 80% of them were singletons. The ten largest clones add up to 1.1% of the sample.

The specimen comprised CD4+ or CD8+ T cells sorted from blood, sampled in a trial of the OX40 agonist ivuxolimab. This receptor was identified in an adult with an advanced solid tumor such as melanoma, head and neck, liver or kidney cancer.

The nucleotide sequence reads as follows: TGTGCCAGCAAGGGACAGAGACTGGATGGCTACACCTTC. This translates into CASKGQRLDGYTF. The chain couples TRBV28 to TRBJ1-2; a stretch of 7 junction bases matches TRBD1. The cysteine opens and the phenylalanine closes a CDR3 of 13 amino acids. The only DNA kept is the CDR3, 39 bases in frame from the first base. Trimming accounts for 7 bases at V and 6 bases at J, while the number of junction bases matched to no gene is 8. Via the germline V gene, CDR1 is MDHEN and CDR2 SYDVKM.